The clone carrying this T cell receptor (beta chain) occurred once. The source of the sample is a study of blood T cells in healthy people across ages. Germline trimming cut 4 bases from V and 2 bases from J; bases unmatched to any gene: 4. Looked up from germline, CDR1 is LNHDA and CDR2 is SQIVND (reference sequence). This CDR3 has 15 residues. Per sample, no less than 5 micrograms of total RNA were extracted. A second 7 to 11 cycle PCR used barcoded and J-beta primers. From the 5' RACE reads, TCRdb called clonotypes with MiXCR, one entry per CDR3 protein. The data contain over 300,000 distinct CDR3 sequences, about half of them singletons.

The source of this sequence is a man between 60 and 75 years old in good health. The sequenced sample was blood. The gene calls are TRBV19 and TRBJ2-7; 11 bases are shared with TRBD1. CDR3 region: CASSNPGQGAYEQYF. DNA of the CDR3: TGTGCCAGTAGTAACCCGGGACAGGGGGCCTACGAGCAGTACTTC.